This TCR beta chain was profiled in a study of blood T cells in healthy people across ages. This clonotype occurred a few times. Alongside a J-beta primer mix, a sample-barcoded 5' primer served in a second PCR lasting about 6 to 11 cycles. Via MiXCR, TCRdb re-called the 5' RACE reads, giving one row per CDR3 protein. The sample shows over 950,000 distinct CDR3 sequences, 45% to 60% of them seen only once. The sequenced sample consisted of blood. The receptor's source is a woman between 55 and 75 years old in good health.

CDR3: CASLPGLGRNEQFF. CDR3 bases: TGCGCCAGCCTTCCGGGACTAGGGCGCAATGAGCAGTTCTTC. The chain is built from TRBV5-1 and TRBJ2-1; TRBD2 matches at 8 bases. The CDR3 runs 14 residues. Trimming at V came to 7 bases and at J to 6 bases, leaving 9 bases not matched to a gene. Looked up from germline, CDR1 is SGHRS and CDR2 is YFSETQ.